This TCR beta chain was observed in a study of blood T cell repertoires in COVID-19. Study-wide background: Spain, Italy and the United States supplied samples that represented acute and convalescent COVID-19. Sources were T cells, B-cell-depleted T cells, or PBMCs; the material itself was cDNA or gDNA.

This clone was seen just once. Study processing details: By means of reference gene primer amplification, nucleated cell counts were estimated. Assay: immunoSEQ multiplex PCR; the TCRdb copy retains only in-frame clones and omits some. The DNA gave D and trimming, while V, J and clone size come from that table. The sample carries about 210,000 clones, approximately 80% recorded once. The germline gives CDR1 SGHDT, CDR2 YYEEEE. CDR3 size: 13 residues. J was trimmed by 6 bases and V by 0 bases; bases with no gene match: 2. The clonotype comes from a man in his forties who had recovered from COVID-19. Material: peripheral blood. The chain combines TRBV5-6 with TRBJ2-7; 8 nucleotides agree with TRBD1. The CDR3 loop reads CASSLGRGPEQYF. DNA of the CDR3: TGTGCCAGCAGCTTGGGCAGGGGGCCCGAGCAGTACTTC.